The present TCR beta chain was sequenced within a study of shared clonotypes between healthy human individuals. The study's findings and limits: Sampling covered nothing but blood. Tissue TCR repertoires likely differ from those found in blood.

With respect to this clone: What it binds is not known. The sample contains more than one DNA sequence encoding this CDR3.

It was at deep level that the assay was run. Some clones are missing from TCRdb's copy, which holds only in-frame ones; the method was immunoSEQ multiplex PCR. The sample has approximately 940,000 clones, around 80% seen once. Sequenced input: memory CD4+ T cells sorted from blood. Subset given: CD45RA-negative fraction. The sequence derives from a man aged 18 to 29 in good health.

CDR3 DNA sequence: TGTGCCATCAGCGACGGGGCGGATACGCAGTATTTT. This sequence encodes CAISDGADTQYF. The V gene is TRBV10-3, the J gene TRBJ2-3; D is possibly TRBD1 or TRBD2 (5 bases each). V lost 6 bases and J lost 6, with 10 bases in between. In germline, CDR1 is ENHRY, CDR2 SYGVKD. The CDR3 is 12 amino acids.